This T cell receptor beta chain appears in the sequencing data of a study of identical twins. One entry per CDR3 protein results from TCRdb running MiXCR on the 5' RACE reads. The sample carries roughly 350,000 distinct CDR3 sequences, approximately 10% recorded once. This CDR3 is 16 amino acids long. Trimming removed 4 bases from V and 3 bases from J; junction bases left unmatched: 9. The germline CDR1 and CDR2 sequences are LGHDT and YNNKEL (reference sequence). This clonotype has a handful of counts. The receptor comes from a woman aged 50 to 65 in good health. The gene calls are TRBV3-1 and TRBJ2-3; 8 bases are a match to TRBD2. Sequencing was done on a sample of naive T cells sorted from blood. CDR3 DNA sequence: TGTGCCAGCAGCCTTGGACTAGCTCGGAGGACAGATACGCAGTATTTT. It translates to CASSLGLARRTDTQYF.